These 21 T cell receptor beta chains were sequenced from one sample in a study of vaccination and CD4 T cells after COVID-19. These TCRs are of unknown antigen specificity. Treatment indicated: approximately 10-day PBMC culture with coronavirus spike peptide pools or control peptides (ViraFEST assay). The unexposed donor's CD4+ T cells were collected before the COVID-19 pandemic (2011-2018). An Oncomine TCR Beta short-read assay was used to sequence the DNA from cultured CD4+ T cells. Genomic DNA was drawn out of CD4+ T cells grown in culture. TCRdb passed the PCR reads through MiXCR, listing each CDR3 protein once. The table shows under 7,500 distinct CDR3 sequences, with around a third occurring only once. The sequencing sample was made of CD4+ T cells from blood, cultured in vitro. These receptors were taken from a human donor in good health.

The chain has TRBV27 and TRBJ2-7; TRBD2 matches at 10 bases. The length of the CDR3 is 16 residues. Germline assignment: CDR1 MNHEY and CDR2 SMNVEV (reference sequence). J lost 4 bases, V lost 4 bases, and 10 bases had no gene match. The CDR3 nucleotides are TGTGCCAGCAGTTGGGGGGCTAGCGGGAGTTCTTACGAGCAGTACTTC. Residues: CASSWGASGSSYEQYF.

J is TRBJ2-6 and V is TRBV20-1, with TRBD1 matching over 7 bases. The CDR3 is made up of 17 amino acids. CDR1 DFQATT and CDR2 SNEGSKA come from the germline V gene (reference sequence). V was pared by 4 bases and J by 2 bases, with 11 bases of the junction left unmatched. This chain's CDR3 is CSANVGTATTGANVLTF. The CDR3 DNA reads as TGCAGTGCTAATGTAGGGACAGCCACGACTGGGGCCAACGTCCTGACTTTC.

This clonotype has more than one count but fewer than ten. The chain combines TRBV2 with TRBJ1-2; D is ambiguous. CDR1 is SNHLY, CDR2 FYNNEI, per germline. Trimming stripped 3 bases from V and 4 bases from J, with 12 bases between. The CDR3 has 14 amino acids. CDR3 sequence (DNA): TGTGCCAGCAGTGAGGGCAACTCGATCTATGGCTACACCTTC. Its protein product is CASSEGNSIYGYTF.

The chain links TRBV7-9 to TRBJ2-3, with 11 bases lining up with TRBD2. Trimming removed 5 bases from V and 3 bases from J; junction bases left unmatched: 16. Germline V gene data show CDR1 as SEHNR and CDR2 as FQNEAQ (reference sequence). The CDR3 runs to 19 residues. For the CDR3, the DNA is TGTGCCAGCAGCCCTGGACAGGGTGGGGGACTAGCGGTTACAGATACGCAGTATTTT. It specifies CASSPGQGGGLAVTDTQYF.

This clonotype came up a few times. The rearrangement joins TRBV23-1 to TRBJ2-7; TRBD1 or TRBD2 may be the D gene (5 bases each). TRBV23-1 is given ORF status, its function remaining uncertain. V was shortened by 3 bases and J by 0 bases, with 9 bases between the two germline ends. CDR3 length: 14 residues. The CDR3 protein is CASSQWGNSYEQYF. CDR3 bases: TGCGCCAGCAGTCAGTGGGGGAACTCCTACGAGCAGTACTTC.

This clonotype turned up a few times. This chain joins TRBV27 and TRBJ1-1; D uncertain. Germline CDR1 MNHEY, CDR2 SMNVEV (reference sequence). Trimming removed 4 bases at V and 6 bases at J, with 12 bases between. The CDR3 is 13 residues long. The DNA for the CDR3 is TGTGCCAGCAGTTCCCCGTTGGTAGCTGAAGCTTTCTTT. Amino acids: CASSSPLVAEAFF.

This clonotype was detected a few times. The V and J genes are TRBV20-1 and TRBJ2-3; 7 bases fit TRBD2. This CDR3 is 11 amino acids long. Germline CDR1 reads DFQATT; CDR2 reads SNEGSKA (reference sequence). The J segment lost 5 bases and the V segment lost 7 bases, leaving 3 bases of the junction unmatched. The CDR3 here is CSDGRGDTQYF. CDR3 in DNA: TGCAGTGATGGGAGGGGAGATACGCAGTATTTT.

A single count supports this clonotype. This rearrangement joins TRBV11-1 to TRBJ2-1; TRBD1 aligns across 7 bases. The CDR3 totals 17 residues. CDR1 and CDR2 from the germline V gene are SGHAT and FQDESV (reference sequence). After removal of 5 bases from V and 2 bases from J, the junction contained 12 bases not matched to a gene. This CDR3 reads CASSKTRGLQTYNEQFF. CDR3 sequence (DNA): TGTGCCAGCAGCAAAACTAGGGGGCTACAGACCTACAATGAGCAGTTCTTC.

The chain combines TRBV7-9 with TRBJ2-2; 7 bases align to TRBD2. J lost 2 bases, V lost 5 bases, and 5 bases had no gene match. The CDR3 runs 15 residues. CDR1 is SEHNR and CDR2 is FQNEAQ in the germline V gene (reference sequence). CDR3 nucleotides: TGTGCCAGCAGCCTGGGAGGGCCCAACACCGGGGAGCTGTTTTTT. This sequence encodes CASSLGGPNTGELFF.

J is TRBJ2-7 and V is TRBV27; 10 nucleotides agree with TRBD1. This CDR3 is 14 amino acids long. The germline V gene encodes CDR1 MNHEY and CDR2 SMNVEV (reference sequence). The V and J ends lost 4 bases and 5 bases, in that order; junction bases with no gene match: 5. The CDR3 DNA follows: TGTGCCAGCAGTTCGACAGGGGGCCGGAACGAGCAGTACTTC. It is translated as CASSSTGGRNEQYF.

This clonotype was counted between two and nine times. The genes are TRBV7-9 and TRBJ2-7; 10 bases map to TRBD1. The CDR3 length is 14 residues. Germline-derived CDR1 and CDR2 are SEHNR and FQNEAQ (reference sequence). The J segment lost 6 bases and the V segment lost 1 base, leaving 3 bases of the junction unmatched. For the CDR3, the DNA is TGTGCCAGCAGCTTAGGGGACAGGGGTGTCGAGCAGTACTTC. Encoded protein: CASSLGDRGVEQYF.

The DNA of the CDR3 is TGTGCCAGCAGTGAAAGGAGGGGACCAGGGTATCCAGGCTCCTACAATGAGCAGTTCTTC. Translation: CASSERRGPGYPGSYNEQFF. The rearrangement uses TRBV6-1 and TRBJ2-1, with D maybe TRBD2 (6 bases). Deletions cut 2 bases from V and 0 bases from J, with 23 bases between. Germline assignment: CDR1 MNHNS and CDR2 SASEGT. The CDR3 totals 20 residues.

In this sample, this clonotype turned up a few times. The chain is built from TRBV6-5 and TRBJ1-5; D possibly corresponds to TRBD1 (6 bases). Trimming left V 0 bases short and J 6 bases short, with 15 bases between. Per germline, CDR1 MNHEY and CDR2 SVGAGI. The CDR3 contains 16 residues. CDR3 nucleotide sequence: TGTGCCAGCAGTTACTCATACCGGGGGGCGAGTCAGCCCCAGCATTTT. This translates into CASSYSYRGASQPQHF.

The genes are TRBV6-2 or TRBV6-3 and TRBJ1-5; TRBD1 might be the D (5 bases). CDR3 size: 16 residues. Germline-derived CDR1 and CDR2 are MNHEY and SVGEGT. V lost 2 bases and J 5 bases, leaving 16 bases between the germline ends. CDR3 nucleotide sequence: TGTGCCAGCAGTTACAAGGTGCAGGGCGGGGATCAGCCCCAGCATTTT. This translates into CASSYKVQGGDQPQHF.

This chain joins TRBV28 and TRBJ2-7; the D call may be TRBD1 or TRBD2 (6 bases each). The V and J ends lost 5 bases and 3 bases respectively, with 17 bases between them. In germline, CDR1 is MDHEN, CDR2 SYDVKM. The CDR3 runs 15 residues. The CDR3 loop is CASSRLGGPDYEQYF. The CDR3, as DNA: TGTGCCAGCAGTCGACTGGGGGGCCCAGACTACGAGCAGTACTTC.

The chain has TRBV20-1 and TRBJ2-1; TRBD2 aligns across 7 bases. Germline V CDR1 and CDR2: DFQATT, SNEGSKA (reference sequence). Trimming removed 6 bases from V and 8 bases from J; junction bases left unmatched: 16. CDR3 length: 15 residues. This chain's CDR3 is CSALLGGGSQDEQFF. DNA for the CDR3: TGCAGTGCCCTCCTCGGGGGAGGGAGTCAGGATGAGCAGTTCTTC.

This clonotype came up a few times. The rearrangement joins TRBV7-3 to TRBJ1-1; 10 bases map to TRBD1. The CDR3 contains 15 residues. V lost 5 bases and J lost 5; bases outside the gene matches: 8. Germline CDR1 SGHTA, CDR2 FQGTGA. The CDR3 bases are TGTGCCAGCAGCCTCACCGGACAGGGGGGGACTGAAGCTTTCTTT. It encodes CASSLTGQGGTEAFF. The full variable domain, rest sourced from reference TRBV7-3 and TRBJ1-1, is GAGVSQTPSNKVTEKGKYVELRCDPISGHTALYWYRQSLGQGPEFLIYFQGTGAADDSGLPNDRFFAVRPEGSVSTLKIQRTERGDSAVYLCASSLTGQGGTEAFFGQGTRLTVV.

In this sample, this clonotype turned up a few times. The CDR3 nucleotides are TGCAGCGTTGCCGGCAAGGCAGGGGCCATGAACACTGAAGCTTTCTTT. This encodes CSVAGKAGAMNTEAFF. The rearrangement uses TRBV29-1 and TRBJ1-1; TRBD1 might be the D (6 bases). V lost 4 bases and J lost 0, with 18 bases in between. The CDR3 has 16 residues. Germline V gives CDR1 SQVTM, CDR2 ANQGSEA.

V is TRBV19 and J is TRBJ2-7, with 9 bases aligning to TRBD1. With V trimmed by 5 bases and J by 1 base, 9 bases remained unmatched. This CDR3 has 16 residues. The V gene's germline CDR1 is LNHDA and CDR2 SQIVND (reference sequence). In nucleotides, the CDR3 is TGTGCCAGTAGTCATACAGCGGGACAGGGTTCCTACGAGCAGTACTTC. Translation gives CASSHTAGQGSYEQYF.

The V and J genes are TRBV19 and TRBJ2-3; 7 nucleotides agree with TRBD1. The ends lost 3 bases at V and 4 bases at J; junction bases unmatched: 4. The CDR3 length is 14 residues. From germline, CDR1 is LNHDA and CDR2 SQIVND (reference sequence). The CDR3 protein is CASSMTGRADTQYF. CDR3 sequence (DNA): TGTGCCAGTAGTATGACAGGGCGTGCAGATACGCAGTATTTT.

A remark on this clonotype: This may be a read error, as it is one base from a much larger clone. The chain is built from TRBV20-1 and TRBJ1-6; D gene ambiguous. The germline CDR1 and CDR2 sequences are DFQATT and SNEGSKA (reference sequence). The CDR3 is made up of 15 amino acids. In DNA, the CDR3 is TGCGGTGCGAGACTGGGAAGCTCCTATAATTCACCCCTCCACTTT. It yields the protein CGARLGSSYNSPLHF.